These T cell receptor beta chains were read from a single sample in a study of graft-versus-host responses after intestinal transplantation. Assay: immunoSEQ multiplex PCR; the TCRdb copy retains only in-frame clones and omits some. The data contain about 3,300 clones, around four fifths of them singletons. The specimen comprised ileum tissue, sampled about 5 and 7 days after intestinal transplantation. Receptors originate from a human patient who received an intestinal transplant, so some T cells may come from the graft donor. The CDR3 runs from the conserved cysteine through the conserved F or W. The D gene is left open where the match is weak. The size field is filled for only some rows; it gives once, few, many or a size class.

J gene,D gene,clone size,V gene,CDR3 protein,CDR3 DNA
TRBJ2-2,-,-,TRBV7-2,CASSLGLANTGELFF,TGTGCCAGCAGCTTAGGACTAGCGAACACCGGGGAGCTGTTTTTT
TRBJ2-3,TRBD1,-,TRBV5-4,CASSLVGTGNTDTQYF,TGTGCCAGCAGCTTGGTCGGGACAGGGAACACAGATACGCAGTATTTT
TRBJ1-2,-,-,TRBV6-5,CASSYDGTDYGYTF,TGTGCCAGCAGTTACGACGGGACCGACTATGGCTACACCTTC
TRBJ1-2,-,-,TRBV12-5,CASGFHSGYTF,TGTGCTAGTGGTTTTCATTCTGGCTACACCTTC
TRBJ1-2,-,-,TRBV5-1,CASSLDTGGYTF,TGCGCCAGCAGCTTGGATACAGGGGGCTACACCTTC
TRBJ2-4,TRBD1,once,TRBV10-2,CASRIQGAKNIQYF,TGCGCCAGCCGTATACAGGGGGCCAAAAACATTCAGTACTTC
TRBJ2-1,-,-,TRBV7-9,CASTFNEQFF,TGTGCCAGCACCTTTAATGAGCAGTTCTTC
TRBJ2-2,TRBD2,-,TRBV10-2,CASSSSGSGGTGELFF,TGCGCCAGCAGTTCCTCCGGGAGCGGGGGGACCGGGGAGCTGTTTTTT
TRBJ1-2,-,-,TRBV5-6,CASSLGPREYGYTF,TGTGCCAGCAGCTTGGGCCCCCGGGAGTATGGCTACACCTTC
TRBJ2-4,-,-,TRBV2,CASSEAFIPVPKNIQYF,TGTGCCAGCAGTGAAGCGTTCATCCCAGTACCCAAAAACATTCAGTACTTC
TRBJ2-1,TRBD1,-,TRBV7-9,CASSSQGTANEQFF,TGTGCCAGCAGCTCCCAAGGGACAGCTAATGAGCAGTTCTTC
TRBJ2-7,TRBD2,-,TRBV2,CASSPLAGPGEQYF,TGTGCCAGCAGCCCACTAGCGGGGCCTGGGGAGCAGTACTTC
TRBJ2-7,-,-,TRBV7-8,CASSLERLGGSYEQYF,TGTGCCAGCAGCTTAGAGAGGTTGGGCGGATCCTACGAGCAGTACTTC
TRBJ2-2,TRBD1,few,TRBV6-1,CASSRDRDTGELFF,TGTGCCAGCAGTCGGGACAGGGACACCGGGGAGCTGTTTTTT
TRBJ2-3,-,-,TRBV23-1,CASSQSVPGAGTDTQYF,TGCGCCAGCAGTCAATCGGTCCCGGGGGCAGGTACAGATACGCAGTATTTT
TRBJ2-2,-,-,TRBV7-2,CASSLGQAGELFF,TGTGCCAGCAGCTTAGGACAGGCCGGGGAGCTGTTTTTT
TRBJ2-4,-,-,TRBV5-1,CASSSDRRNIQYF,TGCGCCAGCAGCTCAGACAGGAGGAACATTCAGTACTTC
TRBJ1-3,-,-,TRBV27,CASSFNSGNTIYF,TGTGCCAGCAGTTTCAACTCTGGAAACACCATATATTTT
TRBJ2-2,-,-,TRBV5-1,CASSPTTVNTGELFF,TGCGCCAGCAGCCCAACCACAGTTAACACCGGGGAGCTGTTTTTT
TRBJ2-1,TRBD2,-,TRBV13,CASSSLGLAGEQSYNEQFF,TGTGCCAGCAGCTCGTTGGGACTAGCGGGGGAACAATCCTACAATGAGCAGTTCTTC
TRBJ2-7,TRBD2,-,TRBV29-1,CSVVGGGESYEQYF,TGCAGCGTTGTCGGGGGAGGGGAGAGCTACGAGCAGTACTTC
TRBJ1-1,-,-,TRBV28,CVTIITEAFF,TGTGTCACGATCATAACTGAAGCTTTCTTT
TRBJ2-3,-,-,TRBV6-5,CASSPIPDSPDTQYF,TGTGCCAGCAGTCCAATTCCGGACTCACCAGATACGCAGTATTTT
TRBJ1-3,-,-,TRBV25-1,CASSEGAGFGNTIYF,TGTGCCAGCAGTGAAGGGGCAGGGTTTGGAAACACCATATATTTT
TRBJ2-1,TRBD2,-,TRBV2,CASRTSGRSYNEQFF,TGTGCCAGCAGGACTAGCGGGAGGTCCTACAATGAGCAGTTCTTC
TRBJ2-7,TRBD2,-,TRBV10-2,CASGRGGPYEQYF,TGCGCCAGCGGACGGGGGGGGCCATACGAGCAGTACTTC
TRBJ2-3,TRBD2,once,TRBV4-2,CASSLRTSGTDTQYF,TGTGCCAGCAGCCTTAGGACTAGCGGAACAGATACGCAGTATTTT